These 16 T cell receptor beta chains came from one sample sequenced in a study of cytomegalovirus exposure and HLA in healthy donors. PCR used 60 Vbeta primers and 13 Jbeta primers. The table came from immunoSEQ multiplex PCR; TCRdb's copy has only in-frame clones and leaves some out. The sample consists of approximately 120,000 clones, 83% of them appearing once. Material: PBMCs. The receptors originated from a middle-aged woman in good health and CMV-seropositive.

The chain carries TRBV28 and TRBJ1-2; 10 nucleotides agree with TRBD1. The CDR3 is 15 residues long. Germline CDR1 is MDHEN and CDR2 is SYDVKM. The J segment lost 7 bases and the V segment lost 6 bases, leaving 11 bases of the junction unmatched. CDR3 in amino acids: CASRFLLTGGVGYTF. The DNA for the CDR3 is TGTGCCAGCAGGTTCCTCCTGACAGGGGGCGTTGGCTACACCTTC.

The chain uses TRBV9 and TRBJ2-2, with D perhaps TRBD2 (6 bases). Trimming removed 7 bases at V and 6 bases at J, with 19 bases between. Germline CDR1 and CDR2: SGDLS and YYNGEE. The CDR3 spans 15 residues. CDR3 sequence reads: CASPAGRPLAGELFF. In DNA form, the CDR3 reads TGTGCCAGCCCCGCCGGGAGACCGTTGGCCGGGGAGCTGTTTTTT.

CDR3 sequence: CASSWRLAGGPGETQYF. DNA of the CDR3: TGTGCCAGCAGCTGGCGACTAGCGGGAGGGCCGGGGGAGACCCAGTACTTC. The chain carries TRBV11-2 and TRBJ2-5; TRBD2 aligns across 14 bases. Germline CDR1 SGHAT, CDR2 FQNNGV. V lost 4 bases to trimming and J lost 5 bases; unmatched junction nucleotides: 9. The CDR3 sequence is 17 residues long.

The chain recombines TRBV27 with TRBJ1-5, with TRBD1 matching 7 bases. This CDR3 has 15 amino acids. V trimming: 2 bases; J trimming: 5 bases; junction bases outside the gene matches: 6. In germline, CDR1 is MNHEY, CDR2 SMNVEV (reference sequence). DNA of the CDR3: TGTGCCAGCAGTTTAGGGGGGACAGTTCATCAGCCCCAGCATTTT. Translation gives CASSLGGTVHQPQHF.

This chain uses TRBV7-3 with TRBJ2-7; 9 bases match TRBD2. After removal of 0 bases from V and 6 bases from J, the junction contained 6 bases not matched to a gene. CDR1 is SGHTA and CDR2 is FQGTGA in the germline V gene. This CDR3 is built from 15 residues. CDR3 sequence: CASSLTGGRASEQYF. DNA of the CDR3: TGTGCCAGCAGCTTAACGGGCGGGAGGGCCTCCGAGCAGTACTTC.

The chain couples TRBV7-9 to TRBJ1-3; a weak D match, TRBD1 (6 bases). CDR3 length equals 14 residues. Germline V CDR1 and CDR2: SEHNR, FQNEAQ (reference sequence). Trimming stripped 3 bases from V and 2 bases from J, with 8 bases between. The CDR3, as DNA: TGTGCCAGCAGCTTCACAGGGACTGGAAACACCATATATTTT. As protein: CASSFTGTGNTIYF.

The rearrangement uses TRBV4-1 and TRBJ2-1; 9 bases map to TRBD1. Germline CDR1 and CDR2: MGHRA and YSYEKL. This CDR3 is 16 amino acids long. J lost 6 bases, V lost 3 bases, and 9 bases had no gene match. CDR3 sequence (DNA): TGCGCCAGCAGCCAGCTGTACAGGGGGCAGGGCAATGAGCAGTTCTTC. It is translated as CASSQLYRGQGNEQFF.

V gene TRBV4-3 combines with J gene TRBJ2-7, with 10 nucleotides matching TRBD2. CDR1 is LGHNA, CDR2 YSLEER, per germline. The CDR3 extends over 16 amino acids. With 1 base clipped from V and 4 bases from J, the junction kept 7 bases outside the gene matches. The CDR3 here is CASSQGLAGVRYEQYF. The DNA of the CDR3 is TGCGCCAGCAGCCAAGGGCTAGCGGGAGTTAGGTACGAGCAGTACTTC.

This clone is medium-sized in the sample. The CDR3 DNA sequence: TGTGCCAGCAGCTTCCAGCGGCACACCGGGGAGCTGTTTTTT. It yields the protein CASSFQRHTGELFF. This chain joins TRBV5-6 and TRBJ2-2, with D tentatively TRBD2 (5 bases). V was pared by 2 bases and J by 3 bases, with 8 bases between. Looked up from germline, CDR1 is SGHDT and CDR2 is YYEEEE. CDR3 length equals 14 residues.

CDR3 coding DNA: TGTGCCAGCAGTTCAATACGCCGGGACTACCAAGAGACCCAGTACTTC. Translated: CASSSIRRDYQETQYF. V usage is TRBV27 and J usage is TRBJ2-5; D might be TRBD2 (6 bases). The CDR3 runs to 16 residues. V lost 4 bases and J 0 bases, leaving 15 bases between the germline ends. CDR1 is MNHEY, CDR2 SMNVEV, per germline (reference sequence).

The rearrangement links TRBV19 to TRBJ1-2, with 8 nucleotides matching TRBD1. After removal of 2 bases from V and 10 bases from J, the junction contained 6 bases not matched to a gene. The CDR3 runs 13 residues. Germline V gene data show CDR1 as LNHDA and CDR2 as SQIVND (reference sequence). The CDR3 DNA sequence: TGTGCCAGTAGTATAAGTGACAGGGGCCACTACACCTTC. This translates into CASSISDRGHYTF. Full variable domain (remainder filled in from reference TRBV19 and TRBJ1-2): DGGITQSPKYLFRKEGQNVTLSCEQNLNHDAMYWYRQDPGQGLRLIYYSQIVNDFQKGDIAEGYSVSREKKESFPLTVTSAQKNPTAFYLCASSISDRGHYTFGSGTRLTVV.

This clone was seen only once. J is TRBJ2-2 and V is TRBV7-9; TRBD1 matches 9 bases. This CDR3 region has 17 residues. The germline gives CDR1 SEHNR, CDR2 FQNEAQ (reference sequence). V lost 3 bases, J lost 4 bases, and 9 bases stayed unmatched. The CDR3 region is CASSFGSTGGFTGELFF. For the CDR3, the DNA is TGTGCCAGCAGCTTCGGCTCCACAGGGGGCTTCACCGGGGAGCTGTTTTTT.

The CDR3 spells CASSSPGSDSTDTQYF. In nucleotides, the CDR3 is TGTGCCAGCAGCTCCCCGGGGAGCGACAGCACAGATACGCAGTATTTT. The chain combines TRBV7-9 with TRBJ2-3; D is perhaps TRBD2 (5 bases). This CDR3 has 16 residues. CDR1 SEHNR and CDR2 FQNEAQ come from the germline V gene (reference sequence). V gave up 4 bases and J gave up 0 bases, with 14 bases separating them.

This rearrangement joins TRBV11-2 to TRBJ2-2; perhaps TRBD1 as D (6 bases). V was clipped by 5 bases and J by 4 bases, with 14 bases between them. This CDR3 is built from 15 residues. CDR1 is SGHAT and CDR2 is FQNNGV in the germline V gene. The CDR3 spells CASSPRTVFTGELFF. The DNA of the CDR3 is TGTGCCAGCAGCCCCCGGACAGTTTTCACCGGGGAGCTGTTTTTT.

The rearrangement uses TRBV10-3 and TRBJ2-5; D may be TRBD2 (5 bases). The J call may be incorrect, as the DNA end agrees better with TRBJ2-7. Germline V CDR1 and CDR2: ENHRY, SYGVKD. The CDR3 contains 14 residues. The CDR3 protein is CAISGTDDPYEQYF. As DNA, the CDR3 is TGTGCCATCAGTGGGACTGACGACCCCTACGAGCAGTACTTC.

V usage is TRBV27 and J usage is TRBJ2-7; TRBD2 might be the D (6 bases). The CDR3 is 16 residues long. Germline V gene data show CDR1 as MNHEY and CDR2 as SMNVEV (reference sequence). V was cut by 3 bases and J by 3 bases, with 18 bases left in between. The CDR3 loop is CASSLLGGAELYEQYF. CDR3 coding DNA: TGTGCCAGCAGTTTGCTCGGGGGAGCGGAGCTCTACGAGCAGTACTTC.